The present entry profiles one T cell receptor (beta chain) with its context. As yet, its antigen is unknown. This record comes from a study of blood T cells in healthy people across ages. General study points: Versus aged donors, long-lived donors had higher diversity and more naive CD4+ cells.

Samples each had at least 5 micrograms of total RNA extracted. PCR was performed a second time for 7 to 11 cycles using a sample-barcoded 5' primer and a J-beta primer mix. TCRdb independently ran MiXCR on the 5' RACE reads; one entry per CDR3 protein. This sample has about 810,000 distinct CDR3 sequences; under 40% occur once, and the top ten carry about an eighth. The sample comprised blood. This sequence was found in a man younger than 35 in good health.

CDR3 DNA: TGTGCCAGCAGCCAAGACCGGGACGGAGAGACCCAGTTCTTC. Residues: CASSQDRDGETQFF. The chain joins TRBV4-2 to TRBJ2-1; either TRBD1 or TRBD2 may supply D (5 bases each). CDR3 length equals 14 residues. The germline gives CDR1 LGHNA, CDR2 YNFKEQ. V lost 0 bases and J 13 bases, leaving 16 bases between the germline ends.